Each of the 2 T cell receptor beta chains below was sequenced from the same sample in a study of post-analysis software for immune sequencing data. General observations from the study: Several TRBV segments (TRBV5-6, TRBV5-1 and TRBV20-1 among them) occurred more frequently in patients than in controls.

These receptors have no identified antigens. Included in the TCR beta cDNA libraries were unique molecular identifiers. TCRdb fed the PCR reads into MiXCR, producing one record per CDR3 protein. Of roughly 870,000 distinct CDR3 sequences in the sample, 53% are singletons; the top ten hold under 6%. The specimen sequenced was blood. Source of these receptors: a girl between 10 and 17 years old with multiple sclerosis.

The chain employs TRBV4-1 and TRBJ2-7; the D gene is possibly TRBD2 (5 bases). The CDR3 totals 13 residues. CDR1 MGHRA and CDR2 YSYEKL come from the germline V gene. V shed 3 bases and J shed 7 bases, with 13 bases lying between them. Here the CDR3 reads CASSHPGIIEQYF. As DNA, the CDR3 is TGCGCCAGCAGCCACCCCGGGATTATAGAGCAGTACTTC.

The genes are TRBV7-7 and TRBJ2-5; D unresolved. Germline lookup yields CDR1 SSHAT and CDR2 FNYEAQ (reference sequence). There are 13 residues in the CDR3. Trimming removed 1 base from V and 4 bases from J, with 7 bases in between. The CDR3 here is CASSLENGETQYF. CDR3 nucleotide sequence: TGTGCCAGCAGCTTAGAAAACGGAGAGACCCAGTACTTC.